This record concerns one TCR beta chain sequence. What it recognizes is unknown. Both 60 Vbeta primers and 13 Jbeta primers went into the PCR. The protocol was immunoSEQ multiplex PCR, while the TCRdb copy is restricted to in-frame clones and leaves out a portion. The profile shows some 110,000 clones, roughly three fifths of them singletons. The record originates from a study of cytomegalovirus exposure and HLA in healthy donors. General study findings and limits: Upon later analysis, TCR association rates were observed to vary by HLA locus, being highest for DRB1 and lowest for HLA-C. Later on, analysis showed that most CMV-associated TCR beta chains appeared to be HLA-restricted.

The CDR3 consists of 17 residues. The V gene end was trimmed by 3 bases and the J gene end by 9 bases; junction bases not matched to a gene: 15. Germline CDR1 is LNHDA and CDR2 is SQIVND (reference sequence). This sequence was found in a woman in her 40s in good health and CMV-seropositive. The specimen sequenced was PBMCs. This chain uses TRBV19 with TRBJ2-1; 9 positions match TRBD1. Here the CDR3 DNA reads TGTGCCAGTAGTATGGGACAGGGCTTAGATTCACAAGGTGAGCAGTTCTTC. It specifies CASSMGQGLDSQGEQFF.